These 19 T cell receptor beta chains share one sample of origin, sequenced in a study of cytomegalovirus exposure and HLA in healthy donors. The PCR ran on 60 Vbeta and 13 Jbeta primers. This table comes from immunoSEQ multiplex PCR, and its TCRdb copy is limited to in-frame clones, with some not included. Found here are 200,000 to 250,000 clones, roughly 80% of them singletons; the top ten hold about 0.23%. The sample consisted of PBMCs. The receptors shown here come from a girl aged 2-10 years in good health and CMV-seronegative.

Points on this clone: Other DNA sequences in the sample encode the same CDR3. The rearrangement joins TRBV6-6 to TRBJ2-1; weak D call: TRBD2 (6 bases). CDR1 and CDR2 (germline): MNHNY, SVGAGI (reference sequence). The CDR3 has 14 residues. Trimming took off 0 bases at V and 4 bases at J, with 7 bases between the two ends. The chain's CDR3 is CASSYSAGYNEQFF. The DNA for the CDR3 is TGTGCCAGCAGTTACTCGGCGGGGTACAATGAGCAGTTCTTC.

The chain recombines TRBV9 with TRBJ1-1, with 10 bases matching TRBD1. The ends lost 4 bases at V and 3 bases at J; junction bases unmatched: 3. This CDR3 has 14 amino acids. CDR1 and CDR2 from the germline V gene are SGDLS and YYNGEE. Written as DNA, the CDR3 is TGTGCCAGCAGCCCCGGGACAGGGGACACTGAAGCTTTCTTT. It codes for CASSPGTGDTEAFF.

This clone was counted once. The chain links TRBV6-5 to TRBJ1-5; 7 bases are shared with TRBD1. V dropped 4 bases and J dropped 9; count of bases not matched to a gene: 15. This CDR3 has 16 residues. The germline CDR1 and CDR2 sequences are MNHEY and SVGAGI. This CDR3 reads CASSFHRGSGGRPQHF. The CDR3 region has the DNA TGTGCCAGCAGTTTCCACCGGGGGTCAGGGGGTCGGCCCCAGCATTTT.

The V gene is TRBV29-1, the J gene TRBJ1-1; D is possibly TRBD1 (5 bases). Germline CDR1 is SQVTM and CDR2 is ANQGSEA. The germline V and J ends were trimmed by 4 bases and 10 bases, with 19 bases remaining between them. CDR3 length: 13 residues. The CDR3 DNA follows: TGCAGCGTTGGGGGCCTTAACACGGCTCGAGCTTTCTTT. Amino acids: CSVGGLNTARAFF.

The chain recombines TRBV6-5 with TRBJ1-2, with 7 positions matching TRBD1. The CDR3 totals 12 residues. The germline gives CDR1 MNHEY, CDR2 SVGAGI. The J segment lost 9 bases and the V segment lost 10 bases, leaving 11 bases of the junction unmatched. The CDR3 sequence: CATAETGSRYTF. CDR3 coding DNA: TGTGCCACCGCAGAGACAGGGTCCCGCTACACCTTC.

The chain couples TRBV7-2 to TRBJ2-3, with 14 bases identical to TRBD2. Germline V gene lookup returns CDR1 SGHTA and CDR2 FQGNSA. This CDR3 comprises 18 residues. Unmatched junction bases numbered 4, after V lost 0 bases and J lost 2 bases. CDR3 nucleotides: TGTGCCAGCAGCTTAGCACCGGGACTAGCGGGGGTCACAGATACGCAGTATTTT. Protein: CASSLAPGLAGVTDTQYF.

This clone was seen a few times. The chain couples TRBV2 to TRBJ2-1, with 12 bases fitting TRBD2. The length of the CDR3 is 16 residues. Trimming took 5 bases from V and 4 from J; bases not matched to a gene: 6. Germline CDR1 is SNHLY and CDR2 is FYNNEI. The CDR3 loop is CASSLAGGLQYNEQFF. In nucleotides, the CDR3 is TGTGCCAGCAGTCTAGCGGGAGGGTTACAATACAATGAGCAGTTCTTC.

To note about this clone: At one end, the junction sequence differs from germline, possibly due to a read error. For the CDR3, the DNA is TGTGCCAGCAGTTTCAGGGGGCGCGGGATTGTTTTT. Amino acid sequence: CASSFRGRGIVF. The V and J genes are TRBV27 and TRBJ1-1; 8 bases fit TRBD1. The CDR3 runs to 12 residues. Per the germline V gene, CDR1 is MNHEY and CDR2 is SMNVEV (reference sequence).

This sequence joins TRBV19 and TRBJ2-7; D uncertain. The CDR3 consists of 14 residues. V lost 5 bases and J lost 5, with 16 bases in between. Germline CDR1 reads LNHDA; CDR2 reads SQIVND (reference sequence). The CDR3 loop reads CASSPINEAHEQYF. The CDR3 DNA reads TGTGCCAGTAGTCCCATAAACGAAGCCCACGAGCAGTACTTC.

This chain joins TRBV4-1 and TRBJ1-5; D is undetermined. The V gene lost 1 base and the J gene lost 4 bases, with 8 bases spanning the gap. CDR3 size: 14 residues. Germline CDR1 and CDR2: MGHRA and YSYEKL. The CDR3 here is CASSQVNRNQPQHF. DNA for the CDR3: TGCGCCAGCAGCCAAGTTAACCGGAATCAGCCCCAGCATTTT.

J is TRBJ2-3 and V is TRBV4-2; 9 bases align to TRBD2. The CDR3 sequence is 17 residues long. J was trimmed by 0 bases and V by 0 bases; bases with no gene match: 4. From germline, CDR1 is LGHNA and CDR2 YNFKEQ. In DNA, the CDR3 is TGTGCCAGCAGCCAAGAAACTCTAGCGGGGAGCACAGATACGCAGTATTTT. Translation: CASSQETLAGSTDTQYF.

The table lists this clone with a few counts. This chain joins TRBV6-1 and TRBJ1-1; TRBD1 might be the D (6 bases). V gave up 2 bases and J gave up 1 base, with 8 bases separating them. From germline, CDR1 is MNHNS and CDR2 SASEGT. This CDR3 region has 14 residues. CDR3 DNA: TGTGCCAGCAGTGAAAGGACAGAGAACACTGAAGCTTTCTTT. Its translation is CASSERTENTEAFF.

This clone came up a few times. The V gene is TRBV10-3, the J gene TRBJ1-1; D uncertain. There are 13 residues in the CDR3. V shed 10 bases and J shed 1 base, with 13 bases lying between them. The germline CDR1 and CDR2 sequences are ENHRY and SYGVKD. This CDR3 reads CATSDGGNTEAFF. In nucleotides, the CDR3 is TGTGCCACCTCTGACGGAGGGAACACTGAAGCTTTCTTT.

There are a few counts of this clone. This chain links TRBV2 with TRBJ1-2, with a possible D match to TRBD1 (6 bases). Per the germline V gene, CDR1 is SNHLY and CDR2 is FYNNEI. CDR3 length equals 14 residues. V lost 6 bases and J 6 bases, leaving 17 bases between the germline ends. CDR3 DNA sequence: TGTGCCAGCAGGGCCCGGACAGTTTTAGATGGCTACACCTTC. This translates into CASRARTVLDGYTF.

The rearrangement uses TRBV9 and TRBJ2-1; 9 bases fit TRBD2. Germline trimming cut 0 bases from V and 7 bases from J; bases unmatched to any gene: 2. CDR3 length equals 14 residues. The germline V gene encodes CDR1 SGDLS and CDR2 YYNGEE. This CDR3 reads CASSVALAGNEQFF. For the CDR3, the DNA is TGTGCCAGCAGCGTAGCCCTAGCGGGGAATGAGCAGTTCTTC.

The V and J genes are TRBV14 and TRBJ1-1; 9 nucleotides align to TRBD1. CDR3 length equals 21 residues. Germline assignment: CDR1 SGHDN and CDR2 FVKESK. J lost 0 bases, V lost 4 bases, and 21 bases had no gene match. The CDR3 spells CASSRYLVQGAPAPLNTEAFF. The CDR3 DNA follows: TGTGCCAGCAGCCGCTATTTGGTACAGGGGGCCCCTGCGCCCTTGAACACTGAAGCTTTCTTT.

This clone was observed a few times. The chain carries TRBV6-1 and TRBJ1-5; D is perhaps TRBD1 (5 bases). The CDR3 runs to 17 residues. The germline gives CDR1 MNHNS, CDR2 SASEGT. Trimming left V 4 bases short and J 7 bases short, with 23 bases between. The CDR3 DNA reads TGTGCCAGCAGTGGACGGGGGATATACTCCCCTTCGCAGCCCCAGCATTTT. This codes for CASSGRGIYSPSQPQHF.

This CDR3 is CAISGTGQGTDTQYF. The CDR3 coding sequence is TGTGCCATCAGTGGGACGGGACAGGGTACAGATACGCAGTATTTT. The chain joins TRBV10-3 to TRBJ2-3, with TRBD1 matching 9 bases. Looked up from germline, CDR1 is ENHRY and CDR2 is SYGVKD. CDR3 length: 15 residues. Trimming at V came to 4 bases and at J to 3 bases, leaving 5 bases not matched to a gene.

This chain joins TRBV5-4 and TRBJ2-5, with TRBD2 as a possible D gene (7 bases). The CDR3 covers 15 residues. V was shortened by 0 bases and J by 5 bases, with 14 bases between the two germline ends. Germline CDR1 is SGHNT and CDR2 is YYREEE (reference sequence). CDR3 loop: CASSLVGGGPETQYF. The CDR3 DNA follows: TGTGCCAGCAGCTTGGTAGGGGGAGGGCCTGAGACCCAGTACTTC.